This TCR beta chain was sequenced during a study of blood T cell repertoires in COVID-19. Looking at the study overall: Both acute and convalescent COVID-19 samples were obtained from the United States, Italy and Spain. PBMCs, B-cell-depleted T cells, or T cells were the source of the cDNA or gDNA that made up the material.

As handled by the study authors: Amplifying reference gene primers gave estimates of nucleated cell counts. The protocol was immunoSEQ multiplex PCR, while the TCRdb copy is restricted to in-frame clones and leaves out a portion. That table supplies the V and J calls and clone size; D and trimming were determined from the DNA. The table records 310,000 or so clones, roughly 90% of them present only once. V lost 6 bases to trimming and J lost 9 bases; unmatched junction nucleotides: 13. The germline V gene has CDR1 SGHNT and CDR2 YYREEE (reference sequence). The CDR3 is 14 residues long. Sequencing used peripheral blood. The chain links TRBV5-4 to TRBJ1-1; 8 bases are shared with TRBD1. The receptor was derived from a woman aged 45-65 years who had recovered from COVID-19. CDR3 region: CASTHPDRGVQAFF. CDR3 in DNA: TGTGCCAGCACCCACCCCGACAGGGGAGTTCAAGCTTTCTTT.